This T cell receptor beta chain was documented in a study of identical twins. The V gene's germline CDR1 is LGHDT and CDR2 YNNKEL (reference sequence). This CDR3 contains 14 residues. V lost 1 base to trimming and J lost 5 bases, with 11 bases between them. The authors used template switching to add a universal primer site and gave cDNA unique molecular identifiers. TCRdb called the 5' RACE reads again in MiXCR, with one record for every CDR3 protein. Found here are approximately 230,000 distinct CDR3 sequences, approximately 5.9% of them singletons; the top ten hold roughly 14%. In regard to this clonotype: Its antigen is currently unknown.

Findings and caveats of the study: Weaker excess sharing between twins was seen in beta out-of-frame sequences. With abundant cord blood beta clonotypes, insertions were fewer; memory repertoires showed no such pattern.

This same sample was also part of a study on T cells expressing NK-cell markers. In that study: From sorted CD3+CD56+NKG2C+, CD3+CD56+NKG2C- and CD3+CD56-NKG2C+ T cells came the TCR beta repertoires.

Sequenced input: CD8+ T cells sorted from blood. This receptor was taken from a woman between 18 and 30 years old in good health. The rearrangement uses TRBV3-1 and TRBJ2-5; tentatively, D is TRBD2 (5 bases). CDR3 in amino acids: CASSQVSGKETQYF. CDR3 DNA: TGTGCCAGCAGCCAAGTCTCGGGGAAGGAGACCCAGTACTTC.